This T cell receptor beta chain was identified in a study of metastatic and nonmetastatic thyroid tumors. Ahead of thyroid surgery, no patient had received treatment of any kind. With MiXCR, TCRdb reprocessed the PCR reads. The data show 45,000 to 65,000 clones, 20% to 25% seen once. This clone was detected ten times or more. Source material: blood. The receptor was derived from a female donor with papillary thyroid cancer or a benign thyroid nodule (not recorded which). Some clones in this sample may be carry-over from other donors' samples.

This CDR3 reads CASHVNPGGTAYEQYF. DNA of the CDR3: TGTGCCAGCCACGTCAACCCGGGGGGGACAGCCTACGAGCAGTACTTC. The chain combines TRBV6-1 with TRBJ2-7; possibly TRBD2 for D (8 bases). The CDR3 has 16 amino acids. Trimming stripped 8 bases from V and 2 bases from J, with 22 bases between. Germline CDR1 reads MNHNS; CDR2 reads SASEGT.